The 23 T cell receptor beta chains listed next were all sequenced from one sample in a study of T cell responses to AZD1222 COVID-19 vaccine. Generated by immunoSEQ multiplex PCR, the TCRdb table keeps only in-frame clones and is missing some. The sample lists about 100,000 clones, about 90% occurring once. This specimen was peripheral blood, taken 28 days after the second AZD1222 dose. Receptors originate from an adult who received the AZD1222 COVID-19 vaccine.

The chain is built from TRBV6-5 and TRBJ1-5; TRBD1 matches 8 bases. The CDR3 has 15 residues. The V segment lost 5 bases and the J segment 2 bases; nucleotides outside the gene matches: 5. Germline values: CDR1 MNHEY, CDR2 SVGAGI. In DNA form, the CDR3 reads TGTGCCAGCAGTCTATCGACAGGGGGCAATCAGCCCCAGCATTTT. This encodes CASSLSTGGNQPQHF.

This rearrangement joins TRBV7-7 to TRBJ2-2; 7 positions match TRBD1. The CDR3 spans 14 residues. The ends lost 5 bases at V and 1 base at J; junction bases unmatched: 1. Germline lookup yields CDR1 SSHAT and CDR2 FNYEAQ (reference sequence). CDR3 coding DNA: TGTGCCAGCAGCCGGACAGGGAACACCGGGGAGCTGTTTTTT. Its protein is CASSRTGNTGELFF.

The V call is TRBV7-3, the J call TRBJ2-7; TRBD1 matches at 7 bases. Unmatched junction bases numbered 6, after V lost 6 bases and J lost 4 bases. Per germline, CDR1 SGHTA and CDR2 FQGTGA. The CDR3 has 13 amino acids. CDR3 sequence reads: CASSSGTVYEQYF. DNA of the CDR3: TGTGCCAGCAGTTCCGGGACAGTTTACGAGCAGTACTTC.

The CDR3 region is CASSLWDRGHNSPLHF. The CDR3 DNA sequence: TGTGCCAGCAGCTTGTGGGACAGGGGGCATAATTCACCCCTCCACTTT. The chain employs TRBV5-4 and TRBJ1-6; 12 bases map to TRBD1. Unmatched junction bases numbered 1, after V lost 1 base and J lost 5 bases. The CDR3 has 16 residues. Germline V CDR1 and CDR2: SGHNT, YYREEE (reference sequence).

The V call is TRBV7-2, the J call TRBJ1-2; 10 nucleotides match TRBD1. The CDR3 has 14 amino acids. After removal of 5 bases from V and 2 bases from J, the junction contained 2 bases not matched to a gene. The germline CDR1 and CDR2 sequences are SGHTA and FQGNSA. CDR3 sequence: CASSQTGGNYGYTF. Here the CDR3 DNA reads TGTGCCAGCAGCCAGACAGGGGGCAACTATGGCTACACCTTC.

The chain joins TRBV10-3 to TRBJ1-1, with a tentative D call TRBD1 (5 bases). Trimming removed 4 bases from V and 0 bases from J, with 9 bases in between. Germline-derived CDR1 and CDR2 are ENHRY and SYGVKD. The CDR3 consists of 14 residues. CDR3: CAISGTGLNTEAFF. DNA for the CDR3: TGTGCCATCAGTGGAACGGGGCTGAACACTGAAGCTTTCTTT.

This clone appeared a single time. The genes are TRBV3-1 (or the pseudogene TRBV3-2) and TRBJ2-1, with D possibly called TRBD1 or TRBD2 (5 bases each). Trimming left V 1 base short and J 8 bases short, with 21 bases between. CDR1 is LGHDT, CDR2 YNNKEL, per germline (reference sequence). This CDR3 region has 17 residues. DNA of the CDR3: TGTGCCAGCAGCCAAGCGGGGCCAGGGCGTTTACAATATGAGCAGTTCTTC. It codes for CASSQAGPGRLQYEQFF.

The DNA of the CDR3 is TGTGCCAGTACCACGGGCCGTGTCTCTGGAAACACCATATATTTT. Amino acid sequence: CASTTGRVSGNTIYF. This rearrangement joins TRBV19 to TRBJ1-3, with D unclear. In germline, CDR1 is LNHDA, CDR2 SQIVND (reference sequence). Trimming removed 7 bases at V and 0 bases at J, with 13 bases between. The CDR3 is made up of 15 amino acids.

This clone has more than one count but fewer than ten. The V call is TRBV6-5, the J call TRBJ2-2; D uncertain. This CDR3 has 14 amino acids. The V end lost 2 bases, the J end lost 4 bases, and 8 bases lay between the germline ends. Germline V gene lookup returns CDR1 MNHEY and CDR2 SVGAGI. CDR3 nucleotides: TGTGCCAGCAGTTACCATGGGGTCACCGGGGAGCTGTTTTTT. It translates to CASSYHGVTGELFF.

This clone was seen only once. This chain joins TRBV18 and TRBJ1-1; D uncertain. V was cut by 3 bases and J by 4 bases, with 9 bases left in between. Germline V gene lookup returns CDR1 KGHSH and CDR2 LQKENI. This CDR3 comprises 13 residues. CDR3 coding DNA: TGTGCCAGCTCACCCCAGGCTCCCACTGAAGCTTTCTTT. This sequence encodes CASSPQAPTEAFF.

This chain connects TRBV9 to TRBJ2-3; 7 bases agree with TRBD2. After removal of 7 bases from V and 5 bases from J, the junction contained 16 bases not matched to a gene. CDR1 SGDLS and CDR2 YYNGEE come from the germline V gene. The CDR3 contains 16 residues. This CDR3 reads CASEPFNAGDLDTQYF. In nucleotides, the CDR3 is TGTGCCAGCGAACCGTTTAACGCGGGAGATCTAGATACGCAGTATTTT.

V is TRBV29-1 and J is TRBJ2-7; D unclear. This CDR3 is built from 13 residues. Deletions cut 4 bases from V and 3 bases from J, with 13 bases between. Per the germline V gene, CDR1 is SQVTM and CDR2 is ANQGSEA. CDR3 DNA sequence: TGCAGCGTTGTCTACGGATTAGGCTACGAGCAGTACTTC. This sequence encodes CSVVYGLGYEQYF.

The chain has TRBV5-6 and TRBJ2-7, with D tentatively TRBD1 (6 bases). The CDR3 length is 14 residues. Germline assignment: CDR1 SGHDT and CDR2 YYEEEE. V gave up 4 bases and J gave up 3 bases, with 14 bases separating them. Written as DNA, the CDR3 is TGTGCCAGCAGCCGGACAGAAAGTTACTACGAGCAGTACTTC. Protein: CASSRTESYYEQYF. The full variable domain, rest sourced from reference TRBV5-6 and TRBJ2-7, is DAGVTQSPTHLIKTRGQQVTLRCSPKSGHDTVSWYQQALGQGPQFIFQYYEEEERQRGNFPDRFSGHQFPNYSSELNVNALLLGDSALYLCASSRTESYYEQYFGPGTRLTVT.

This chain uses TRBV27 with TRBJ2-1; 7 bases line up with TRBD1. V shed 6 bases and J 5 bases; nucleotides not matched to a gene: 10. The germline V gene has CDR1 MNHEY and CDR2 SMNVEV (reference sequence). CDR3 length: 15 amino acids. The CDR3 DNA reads TGTGCCAGCAGCGTACCGGGACAGCGAAACAATGAGCAGTTCTTC. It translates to CASSVPGQRNNEQFF.

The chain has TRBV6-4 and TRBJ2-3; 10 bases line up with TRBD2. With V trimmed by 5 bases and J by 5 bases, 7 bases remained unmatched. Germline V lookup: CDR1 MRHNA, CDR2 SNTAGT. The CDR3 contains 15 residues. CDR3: CASSNLAGDRDTQYF. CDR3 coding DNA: TGTGCCAGCAGTAATCTAGCGGGAGACCGAGATACGCAGTATTTT.

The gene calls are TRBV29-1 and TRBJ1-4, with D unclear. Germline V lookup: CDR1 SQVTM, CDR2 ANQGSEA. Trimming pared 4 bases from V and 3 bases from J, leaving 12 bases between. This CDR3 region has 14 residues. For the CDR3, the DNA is TGCAGCGTTGGGGGAGTGAACGCTAATGAAAAACTGTTTTTT. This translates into CSVGGVNANEKLFF.

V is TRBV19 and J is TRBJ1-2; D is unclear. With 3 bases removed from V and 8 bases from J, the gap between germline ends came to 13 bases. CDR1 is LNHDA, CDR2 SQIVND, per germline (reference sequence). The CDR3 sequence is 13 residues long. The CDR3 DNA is TGTGCCAGTAGTATGAAGTCATCGAAAGGCTACACCTTC. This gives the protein CASSMKSSKGYTF.

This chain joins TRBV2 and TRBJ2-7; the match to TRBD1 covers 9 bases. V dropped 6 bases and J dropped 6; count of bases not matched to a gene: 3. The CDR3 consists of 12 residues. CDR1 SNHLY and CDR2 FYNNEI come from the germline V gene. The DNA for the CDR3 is TGTGCCAGCAGACAGGGGGCGAGCGAGCAGTACTTC. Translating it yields CASRQGASEQYF.

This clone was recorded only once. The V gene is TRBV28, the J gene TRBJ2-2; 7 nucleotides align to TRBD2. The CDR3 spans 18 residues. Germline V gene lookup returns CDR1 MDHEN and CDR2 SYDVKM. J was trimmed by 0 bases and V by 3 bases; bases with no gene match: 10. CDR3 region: CASSLGASGLANTGELFF. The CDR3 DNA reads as TGTGCCAGCAGTTTGGGAGCTAGCGGCCTCGCGAACACCGGGGAGCTGTTTTTT.

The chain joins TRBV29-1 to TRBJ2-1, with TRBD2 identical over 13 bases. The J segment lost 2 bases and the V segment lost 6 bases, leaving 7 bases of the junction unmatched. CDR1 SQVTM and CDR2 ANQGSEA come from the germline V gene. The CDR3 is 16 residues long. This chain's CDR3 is CSVLAGGPTAYNEQFF. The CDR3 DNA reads TGCAGCGTACTAGCGGGAGGGCCTACGGCCTACAATGAGCAGTTCTTC.

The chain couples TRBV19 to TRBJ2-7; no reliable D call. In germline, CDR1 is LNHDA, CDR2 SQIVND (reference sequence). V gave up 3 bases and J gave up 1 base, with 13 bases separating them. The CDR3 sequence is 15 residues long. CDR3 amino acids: CASSIEDRVSYEQYF. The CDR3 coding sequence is TGTGCCAGTAGTATTGAGGATCGAGTTTCCTACGAGCAGTACTTC. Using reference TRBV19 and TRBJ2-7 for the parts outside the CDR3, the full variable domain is DGGITQSPKYLFRKEGQNVTLSCEQNLNHDAMYWYRQDPGQGLRLIYYSQIVNDFQKGDIAEGYSVSREKKESFPLTVTSAQKNPTAFYLCASSIEDRVSYEQYFGPGTRLTVT.

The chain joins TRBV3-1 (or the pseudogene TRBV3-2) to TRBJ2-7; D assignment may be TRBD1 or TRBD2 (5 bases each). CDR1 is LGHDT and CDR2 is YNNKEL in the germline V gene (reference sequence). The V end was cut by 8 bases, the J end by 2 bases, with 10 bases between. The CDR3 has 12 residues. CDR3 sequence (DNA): TGTGCCAGCGGGGGAGATCCCTACGAGCAGTACTTC. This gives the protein CASGGDPYEQYF.

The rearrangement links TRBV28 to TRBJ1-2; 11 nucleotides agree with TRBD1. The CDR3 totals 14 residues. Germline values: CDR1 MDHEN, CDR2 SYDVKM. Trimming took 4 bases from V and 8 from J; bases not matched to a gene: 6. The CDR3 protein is CASSSGQGALGYTF. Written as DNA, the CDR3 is TGTGCCAGCAGTTCAGGACAGGGGGCGTTAGGCTACACCTTC.